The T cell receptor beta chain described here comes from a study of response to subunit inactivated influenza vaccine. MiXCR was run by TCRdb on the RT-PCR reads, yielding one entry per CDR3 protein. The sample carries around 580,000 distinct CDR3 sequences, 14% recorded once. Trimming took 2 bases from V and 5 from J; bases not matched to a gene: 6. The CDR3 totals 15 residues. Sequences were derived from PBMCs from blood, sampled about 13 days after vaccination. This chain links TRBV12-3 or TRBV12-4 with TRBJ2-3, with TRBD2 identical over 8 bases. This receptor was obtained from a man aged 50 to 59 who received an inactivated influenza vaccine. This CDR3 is CASSLRAGGVDTQYF. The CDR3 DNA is TGTGCCAGCAGTTTACGGGCGGGAGGTGTAGATACGCAGTATTTT.